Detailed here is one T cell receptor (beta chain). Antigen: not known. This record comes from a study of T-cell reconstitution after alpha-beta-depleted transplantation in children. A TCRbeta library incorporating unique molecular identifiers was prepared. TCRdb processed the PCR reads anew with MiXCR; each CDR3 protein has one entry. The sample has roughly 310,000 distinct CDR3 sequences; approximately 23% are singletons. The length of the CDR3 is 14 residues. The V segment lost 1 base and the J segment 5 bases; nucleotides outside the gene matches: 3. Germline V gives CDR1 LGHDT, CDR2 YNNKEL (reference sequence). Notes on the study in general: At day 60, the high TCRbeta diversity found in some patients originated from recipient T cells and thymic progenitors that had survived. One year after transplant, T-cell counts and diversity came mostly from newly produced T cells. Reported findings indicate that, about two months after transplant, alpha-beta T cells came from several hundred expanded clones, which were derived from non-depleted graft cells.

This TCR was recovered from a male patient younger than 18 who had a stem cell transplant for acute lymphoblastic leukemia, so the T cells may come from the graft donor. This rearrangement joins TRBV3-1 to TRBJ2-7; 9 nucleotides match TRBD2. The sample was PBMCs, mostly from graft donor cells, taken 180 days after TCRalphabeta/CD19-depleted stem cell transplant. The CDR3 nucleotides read TGTGCCAGCAGCCAAGTAGCGGGGGCCCACGAGCAGTACTTC. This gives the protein CASSQVAGAHEQYF.